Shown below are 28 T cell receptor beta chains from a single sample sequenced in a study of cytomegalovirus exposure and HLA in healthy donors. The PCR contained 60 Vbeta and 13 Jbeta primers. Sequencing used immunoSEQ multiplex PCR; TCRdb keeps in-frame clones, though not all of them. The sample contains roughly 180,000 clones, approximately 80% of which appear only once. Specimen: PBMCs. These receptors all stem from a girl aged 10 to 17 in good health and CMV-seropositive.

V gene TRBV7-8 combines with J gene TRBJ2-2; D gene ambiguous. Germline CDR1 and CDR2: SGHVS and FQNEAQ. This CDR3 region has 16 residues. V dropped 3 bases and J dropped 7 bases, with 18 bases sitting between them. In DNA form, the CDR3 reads TGTGCCAGCAGCTTTCGCAATCTACCCATTAGCGGGGAGCTGTTTTTT. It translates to CASSFRNLPISGELFF.

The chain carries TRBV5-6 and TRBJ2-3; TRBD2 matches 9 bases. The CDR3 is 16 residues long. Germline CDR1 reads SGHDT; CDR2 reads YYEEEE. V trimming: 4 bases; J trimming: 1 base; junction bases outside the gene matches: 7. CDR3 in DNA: TGTGCCAGCAGCCTACCCCGACTAGCGGGCACAGATACGCAGTATTTT. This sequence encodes CASSLPRLAGTDTQYF.

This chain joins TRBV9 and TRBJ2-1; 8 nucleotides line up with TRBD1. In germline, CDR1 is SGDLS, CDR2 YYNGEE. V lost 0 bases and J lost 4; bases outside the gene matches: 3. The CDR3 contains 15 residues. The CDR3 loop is CASSVARQGYNEQFF. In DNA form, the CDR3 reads TGTGCCAGCAGCGTAGCGAGACAGGGGTACAATGAGCAGTTCTTC.

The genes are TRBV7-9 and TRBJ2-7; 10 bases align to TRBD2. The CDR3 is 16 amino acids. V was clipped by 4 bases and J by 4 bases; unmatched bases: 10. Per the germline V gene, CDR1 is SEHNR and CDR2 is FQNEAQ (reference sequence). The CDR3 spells CASSYLSSGRRYEQYF. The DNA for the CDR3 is TGTGCCAGCAGCTACTTGTCTAGCGGGAGAAGGTACGAGCAGTACTTC.

The chain's CDR3 is CASSSRDRGPSPDTQYF. CDR3 nucleotide sequence: TGTGCCAGCAGTTCCCGGGACAGGGGGCCGAGCCCAGATACGCAGTATTTT. The J gene is TRBJ2-3, the V gene TRBV27; 12 bases agree with TRBD1. This CDR3 has 17 amino acids. Germline CDR1 is MNHEY and CDR2 is SMNVEV (reference sequence). Trimming cost V 4 bases and J 4 bases; bases outside gene matches: 9.

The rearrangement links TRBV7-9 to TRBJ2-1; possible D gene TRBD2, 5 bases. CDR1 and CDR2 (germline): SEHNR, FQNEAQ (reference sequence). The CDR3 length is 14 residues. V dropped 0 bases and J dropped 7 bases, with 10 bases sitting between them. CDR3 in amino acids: CASSLAEANNEQFF. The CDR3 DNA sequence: TGTGCCAGCAGCTTAGCGGAGGCAAATAATGAGCAGTTCTTC. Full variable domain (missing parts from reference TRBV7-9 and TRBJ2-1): DTGVSQNPRHKITKRGQNVTFRCDPISEHNRLYWYRQTLGQGPEFLTYFQNEAQLEKSRLLSDRFSAERPKGSFSTLEIQRTEQGDSAMYLCASSLAEANNEQFFGPGTRLTVL.

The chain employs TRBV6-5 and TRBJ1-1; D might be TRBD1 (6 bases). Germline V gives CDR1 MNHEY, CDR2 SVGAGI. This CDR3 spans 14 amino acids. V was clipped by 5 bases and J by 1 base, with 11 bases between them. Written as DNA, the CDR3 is TGTGCCAGCAGTCGGGCGACAGGGAACACTGAAGCTTTCTTT. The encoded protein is CASSRATGNTEAFF.

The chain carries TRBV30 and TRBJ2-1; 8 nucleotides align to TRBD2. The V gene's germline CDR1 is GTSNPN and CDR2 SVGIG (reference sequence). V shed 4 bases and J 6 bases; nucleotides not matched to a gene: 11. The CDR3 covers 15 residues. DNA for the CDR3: TGTGCCTGGAAAACGGGAGGGCCGAGCATCAATGAGCAGTTCTTC. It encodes CAWKTGGPSINEQFF.

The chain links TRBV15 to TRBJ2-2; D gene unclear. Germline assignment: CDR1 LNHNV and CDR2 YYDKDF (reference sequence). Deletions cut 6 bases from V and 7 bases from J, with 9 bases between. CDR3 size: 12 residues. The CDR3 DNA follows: TGTGCCACCAGAGAAGTCTACGGGGAGCTGTTTTTT. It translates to CATREVYGELFF.

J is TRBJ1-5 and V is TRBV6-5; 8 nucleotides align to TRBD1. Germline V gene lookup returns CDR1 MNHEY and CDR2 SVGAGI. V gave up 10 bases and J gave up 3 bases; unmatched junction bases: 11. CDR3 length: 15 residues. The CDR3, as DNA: TGTGCCACCCGACAGGGGTCCTCGATCAATCAGCCCCAGCATTTT. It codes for CATRQGSSINQPQHF.

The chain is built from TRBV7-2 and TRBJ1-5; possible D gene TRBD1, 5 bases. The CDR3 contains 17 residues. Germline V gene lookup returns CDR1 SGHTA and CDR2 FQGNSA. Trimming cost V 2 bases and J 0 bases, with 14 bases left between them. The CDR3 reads CASSLKTASYSNQPQHF. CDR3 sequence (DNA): TGTGCCAGCAGCTTAAAGACAGCGTCCTATAGCAATCAGCCCCAGCATTTT.

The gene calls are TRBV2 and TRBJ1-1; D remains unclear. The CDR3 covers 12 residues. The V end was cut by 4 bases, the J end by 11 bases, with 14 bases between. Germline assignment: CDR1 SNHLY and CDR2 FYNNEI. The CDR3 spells CASSGAGSGAFF. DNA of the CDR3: TGTGCCAGCAGTGGCGCGGGTAGTGGGGCTTTCTTT.

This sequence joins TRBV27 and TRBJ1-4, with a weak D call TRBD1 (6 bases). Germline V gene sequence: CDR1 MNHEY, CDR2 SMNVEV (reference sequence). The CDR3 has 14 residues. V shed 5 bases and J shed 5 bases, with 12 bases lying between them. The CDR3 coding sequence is TGTGCCAGCAGTCCCACGGACAGCAATGAAAAACTGTTTTTT. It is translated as CASSPTDSNEKLFF.

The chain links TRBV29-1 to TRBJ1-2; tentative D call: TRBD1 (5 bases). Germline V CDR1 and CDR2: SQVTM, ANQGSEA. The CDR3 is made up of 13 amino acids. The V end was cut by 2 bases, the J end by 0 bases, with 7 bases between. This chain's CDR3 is CSVELTANYGYTF. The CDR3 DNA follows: TGCAGCGTTGAATTGACAGCTAACTATGGCTACACCTTC.

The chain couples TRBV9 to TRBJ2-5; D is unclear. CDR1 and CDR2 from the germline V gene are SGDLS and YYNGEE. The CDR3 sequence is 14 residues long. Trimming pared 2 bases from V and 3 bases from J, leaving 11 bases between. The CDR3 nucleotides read TGTGCCAGCAGCGTTCCCGCCACAGAAGAGACCCAGTACTTC. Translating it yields CASSVPATEETQYF.

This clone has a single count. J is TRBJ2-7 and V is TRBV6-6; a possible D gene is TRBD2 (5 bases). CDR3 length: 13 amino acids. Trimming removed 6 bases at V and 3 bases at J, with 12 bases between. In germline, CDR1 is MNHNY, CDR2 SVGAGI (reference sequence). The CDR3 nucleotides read TGTGCCAGCAGCCGGACTCTGGTCTACGAGCAGTACTTC. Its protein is CASSRTLVYEQYF.

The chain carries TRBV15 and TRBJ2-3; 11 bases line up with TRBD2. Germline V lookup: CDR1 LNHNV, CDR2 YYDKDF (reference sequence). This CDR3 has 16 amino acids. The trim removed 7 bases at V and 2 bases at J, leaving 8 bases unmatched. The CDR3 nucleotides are TGTGCCACCAAAATACTAGCGGGAGCTCCCACAGATACGCAGTATTTT. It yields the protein CATKILAGAPTDTQYF.

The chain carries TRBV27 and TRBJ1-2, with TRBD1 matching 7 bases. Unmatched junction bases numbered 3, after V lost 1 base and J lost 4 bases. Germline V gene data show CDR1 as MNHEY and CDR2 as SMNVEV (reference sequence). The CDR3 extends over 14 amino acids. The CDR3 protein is CASSLFGTAYGYTF. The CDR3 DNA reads TGTGCCAGCAGTTTATTCGGGACAGCCTATGGCTACACCTTC.

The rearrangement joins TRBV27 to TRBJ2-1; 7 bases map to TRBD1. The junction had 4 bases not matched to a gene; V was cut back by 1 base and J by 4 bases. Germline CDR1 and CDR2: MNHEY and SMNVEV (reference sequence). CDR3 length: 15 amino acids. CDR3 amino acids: CASSLYGTAYNEQFF. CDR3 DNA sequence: TGTGCCAGCAGTTTATATGGGACAGCGTACAATGAGCAGTTCTTC.

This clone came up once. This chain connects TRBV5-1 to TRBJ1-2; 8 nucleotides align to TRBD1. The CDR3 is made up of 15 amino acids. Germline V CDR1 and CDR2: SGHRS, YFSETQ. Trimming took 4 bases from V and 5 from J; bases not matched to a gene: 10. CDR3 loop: CASSLGTGMGYGYTF. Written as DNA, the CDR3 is TGCGCCAGCAGCCTCGGGACAGGTATGGGGTATGGCTACACCTTC.

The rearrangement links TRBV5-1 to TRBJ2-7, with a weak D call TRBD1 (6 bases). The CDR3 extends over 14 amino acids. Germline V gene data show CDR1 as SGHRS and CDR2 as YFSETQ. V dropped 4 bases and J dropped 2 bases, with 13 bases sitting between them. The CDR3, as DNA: TGCGCCAGCAGCCCGCACAGGGTAACCTACGAGCAGTACTTC. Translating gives CASSPHRVTYEQYF.

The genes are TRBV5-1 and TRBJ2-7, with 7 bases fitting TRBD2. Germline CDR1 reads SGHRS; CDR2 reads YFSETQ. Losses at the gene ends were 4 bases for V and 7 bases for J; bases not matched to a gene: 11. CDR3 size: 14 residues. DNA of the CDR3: TGCGCCAGCAGCGTGACTAGCAGCGGAGGAGAGCAGTACTTC. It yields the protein CASSVTSSGGEQYF.

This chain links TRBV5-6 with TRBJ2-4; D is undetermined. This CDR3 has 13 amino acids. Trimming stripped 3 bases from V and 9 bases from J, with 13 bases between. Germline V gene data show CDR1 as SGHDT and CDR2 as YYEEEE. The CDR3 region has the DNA TGTGCCAGCAGCTACCGAGAGTCTGCCATTCAGTACTTC. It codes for CASSYRESAIQYF.

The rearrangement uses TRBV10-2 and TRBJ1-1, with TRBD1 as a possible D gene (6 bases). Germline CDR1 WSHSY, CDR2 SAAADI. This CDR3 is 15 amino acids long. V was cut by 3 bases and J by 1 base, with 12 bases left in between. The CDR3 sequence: CASSEGGRTNTEAFF. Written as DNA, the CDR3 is TGCGCCAGCAGTGAAGGGGGTCGGACGAACACTGAAGCTTTCTTT.

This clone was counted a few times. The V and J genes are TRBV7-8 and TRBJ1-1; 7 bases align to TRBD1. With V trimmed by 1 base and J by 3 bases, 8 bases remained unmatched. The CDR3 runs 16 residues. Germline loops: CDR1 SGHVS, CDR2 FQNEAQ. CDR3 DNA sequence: TGTGCCAGCAGCTTAGAGGCAGGGGGTATACACACTGAAGCTTTCTTT. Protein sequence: CASSLEAGGIHTEAFF. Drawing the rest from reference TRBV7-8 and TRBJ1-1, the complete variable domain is GAGVSQSPRYKVAKRGQDVALRCDPISGHVSLFWYQQALGQGPEFLTYFQNEAQLDKSGLPSDRFFAERPEGSVSTLKIQRTQQEDSAVYLCASSLEAGGIHTEAFFGQGTRLTVV.

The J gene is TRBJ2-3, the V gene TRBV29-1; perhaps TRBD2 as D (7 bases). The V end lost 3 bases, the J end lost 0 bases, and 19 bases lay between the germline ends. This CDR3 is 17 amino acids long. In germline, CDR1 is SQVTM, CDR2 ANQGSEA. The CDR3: CSVEGGAGEWSTDTQYF. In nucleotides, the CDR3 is TGCAGCGTTGAGGGGGGGGCAGGGGAATGGAGCACAGATACGCAGTATTTT.

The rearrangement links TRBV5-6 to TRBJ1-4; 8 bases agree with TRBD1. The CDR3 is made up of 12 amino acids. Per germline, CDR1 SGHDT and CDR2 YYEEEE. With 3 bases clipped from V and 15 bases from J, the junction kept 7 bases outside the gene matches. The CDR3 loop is CASSSGQGGVFF. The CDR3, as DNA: TGTGCCAGCAGCTCCGGACAGGGTGGGGTGTTTTTT. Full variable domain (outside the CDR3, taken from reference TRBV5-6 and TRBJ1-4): DAGVTQSPTHLIKTRGQQVTLRCSPKSGHDTVSWYQQALGQGPQFIFQYYEEEERQRGNFPDRFSGHQFPNYSSELNVNALLLGDSALYLCASSSGQGGVFFGSGTQLSVL.

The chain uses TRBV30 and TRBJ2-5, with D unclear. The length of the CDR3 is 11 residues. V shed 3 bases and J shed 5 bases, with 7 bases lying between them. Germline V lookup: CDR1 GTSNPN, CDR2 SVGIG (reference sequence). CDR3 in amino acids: CAWRTGETQYF. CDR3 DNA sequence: TGTGCCTGGAGGACTGGGGAGACCCAGTACTTC.